Included here is one T cell receptor beta chain sequence, with context. V lost 5 bases to trimming and J lost 4 bases, with 18 bases between them. The germline V gene encodes CDR1 MDHEN and CDR2 SYDVKM. This CDR3 comprises 16 residues. Clones were read by immunoSEQ multiplex PCR, and TCRdb kept only the in-frame ones, dropping some. This table has 500,000 or so clones, roughly nine tenths appearing once. This sample was included in a study of Ad26.COV2.S vaccination and SARS-CoV-2 variants. Study overall: The Ad26.COV2.S arm of the COV1001 trial was where the donor was placed.

Treatment indicated: over 15 received Ad26.COV2.S at low or high dose, single or two shots; roughly five received placebo; per-sample allocation not given. Day 63 following the first vaccine or placebo injection was when the samples were taken. The origin of this receptor is a person aged 18-65 years who received the Ad26.COV2.S COVID-19 vaccine or a placebo. The chain employs TRBV28 and TRBJ2-4, with no clear D. The material sequenced was peripheral blood, taken in a trial of Ad26.COV2.S vaccine versus placebo. The CDR3 loop reads CASSDRSGPLKNIQYF. DNA for the CDR3: TGTGCCAGCAGTGACCGCTCCGGTCCTCTTAAAAACATTCAGTACTTC.